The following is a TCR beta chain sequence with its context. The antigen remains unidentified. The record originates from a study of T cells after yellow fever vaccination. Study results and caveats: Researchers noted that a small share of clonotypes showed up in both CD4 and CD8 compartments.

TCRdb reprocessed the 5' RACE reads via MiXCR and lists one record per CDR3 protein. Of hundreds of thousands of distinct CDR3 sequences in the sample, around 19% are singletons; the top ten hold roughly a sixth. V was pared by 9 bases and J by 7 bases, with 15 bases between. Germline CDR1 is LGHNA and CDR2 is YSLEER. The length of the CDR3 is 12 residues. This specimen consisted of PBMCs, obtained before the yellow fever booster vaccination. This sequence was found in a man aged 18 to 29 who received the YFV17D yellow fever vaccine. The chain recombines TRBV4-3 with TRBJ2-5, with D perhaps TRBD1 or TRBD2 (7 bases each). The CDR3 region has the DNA TGCGCCAGGACCTCAGGGGGGGTGACCCAGTACTTC. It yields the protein CARTSGGVTQYF.